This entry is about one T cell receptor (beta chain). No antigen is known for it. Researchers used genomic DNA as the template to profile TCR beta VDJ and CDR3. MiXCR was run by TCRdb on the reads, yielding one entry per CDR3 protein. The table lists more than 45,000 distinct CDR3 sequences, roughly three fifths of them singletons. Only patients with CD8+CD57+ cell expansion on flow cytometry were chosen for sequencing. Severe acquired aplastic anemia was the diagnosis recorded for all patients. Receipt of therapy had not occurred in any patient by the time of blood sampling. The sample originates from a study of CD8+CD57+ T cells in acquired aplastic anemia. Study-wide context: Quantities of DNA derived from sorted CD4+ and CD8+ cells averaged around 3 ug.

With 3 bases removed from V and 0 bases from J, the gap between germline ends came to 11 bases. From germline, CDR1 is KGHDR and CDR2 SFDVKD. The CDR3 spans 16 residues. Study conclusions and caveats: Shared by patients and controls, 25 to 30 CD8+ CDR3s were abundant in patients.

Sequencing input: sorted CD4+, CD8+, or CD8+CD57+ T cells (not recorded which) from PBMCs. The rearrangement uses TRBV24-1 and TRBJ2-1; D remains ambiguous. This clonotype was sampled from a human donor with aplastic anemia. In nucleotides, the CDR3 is TGTGCCACCAGTGATAGGGCGGCTAGCTCCTACAATGAGCAGTTCTTC. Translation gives CATSDRAASSYNEQFF.